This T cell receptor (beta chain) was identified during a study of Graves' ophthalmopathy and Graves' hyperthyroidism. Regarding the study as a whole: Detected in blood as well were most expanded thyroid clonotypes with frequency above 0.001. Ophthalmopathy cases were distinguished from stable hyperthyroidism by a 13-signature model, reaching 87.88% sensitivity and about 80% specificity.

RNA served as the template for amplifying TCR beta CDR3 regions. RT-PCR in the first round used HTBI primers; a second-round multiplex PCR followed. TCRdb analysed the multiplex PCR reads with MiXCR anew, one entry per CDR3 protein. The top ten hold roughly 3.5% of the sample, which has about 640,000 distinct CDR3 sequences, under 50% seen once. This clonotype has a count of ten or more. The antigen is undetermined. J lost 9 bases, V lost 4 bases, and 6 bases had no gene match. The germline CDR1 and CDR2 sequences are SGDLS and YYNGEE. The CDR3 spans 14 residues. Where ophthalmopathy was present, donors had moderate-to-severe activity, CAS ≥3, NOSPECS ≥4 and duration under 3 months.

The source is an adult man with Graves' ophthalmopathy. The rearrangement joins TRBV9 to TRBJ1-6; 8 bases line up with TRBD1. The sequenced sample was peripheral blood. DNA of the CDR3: TGTGCCAGCAGCTCACAGGGGGGTTCTTCACCCCTCCACTTT. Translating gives CASSSQGGSSPLHF.